This TCR beta chain was retrieved from a study of T-cell memory formation after mild COVID-19. Study-wide context: Most TCR clusters belonged to a single donor. Study observations and caveats: The appearance of some responding clones in pre-infection memory suggested that cross-reactive memory joined. The main location of contracting CD4+ clones was CM and EM, and that of contracting CD8+ clones was EMRA. Clones contracting across day 15 to 85 had a balanced CD4/CD8 profile; later expanding clones leaned CD4+.

This clonotype was counted between two and nine times. Its antigen remains unknown. The ends lost 5 bases at V and 6 bases at J; junction bases unmatched: 7. Germline lookup yields CDR1 SGHRS and CDR2 YFSETQ. The CDR3 has 13 residues. Using its own MiXCR run on the 5' RACE reads, TCRdb lists one record per CDR3 protein. The sample has just under 550,000 distinct CDR3 sequences, approximately 20% seen once. The source is an adult woman who had mild COVID-19 (a few samples of this study predate the infection). Cell type and time point are not known. The chain joins TRBV5-1 to TRBJ2-7, with 8 bases that match TRBD1. What was sequenced was PBMCs or a T cell subset sorted from them (not recorded which). The CDR3 here is CASRPDRGGEQYF. The CDR3 DNA is TGCGCCAGCAGGCCCGACAGGGGTGGCGAGCAGTACTTC. Full variable domain (outside the CDR3, taken from reference TRBV5-1 and TRBJ2-7): KAGVTQTPRYLIKTRGQQVTLSCSPISGHRSVSWYQQTPGQGLQFLFEYFSETQRNKGNFPGRFSGRQFSNSRSEMNVSTLELGDSALYLCASRPDRGGEQYFGPGTRLTVT.